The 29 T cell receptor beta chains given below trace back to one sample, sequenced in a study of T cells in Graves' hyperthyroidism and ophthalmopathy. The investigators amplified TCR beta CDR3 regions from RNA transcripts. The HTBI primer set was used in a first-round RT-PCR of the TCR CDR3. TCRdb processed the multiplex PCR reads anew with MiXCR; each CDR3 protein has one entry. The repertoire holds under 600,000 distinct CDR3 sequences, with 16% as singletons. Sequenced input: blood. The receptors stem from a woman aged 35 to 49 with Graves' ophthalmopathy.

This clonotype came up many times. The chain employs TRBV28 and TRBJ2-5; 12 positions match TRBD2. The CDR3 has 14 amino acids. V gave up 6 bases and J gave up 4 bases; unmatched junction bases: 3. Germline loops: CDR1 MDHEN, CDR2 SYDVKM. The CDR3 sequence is CASRTSGRGETQYF. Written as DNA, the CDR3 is TGTGCCAGCAGGACTAGCGGGAGAGGAGAGACCCAGTACTTC.

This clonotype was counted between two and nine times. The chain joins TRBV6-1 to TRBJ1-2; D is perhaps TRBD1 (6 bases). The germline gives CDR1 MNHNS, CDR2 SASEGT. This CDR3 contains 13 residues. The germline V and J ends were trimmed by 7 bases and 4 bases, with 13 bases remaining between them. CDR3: CASTIGQLYGYTF. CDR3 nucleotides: TGTGCCAGCACCATAGGACAGCTCTATGGCTACACCTTC.

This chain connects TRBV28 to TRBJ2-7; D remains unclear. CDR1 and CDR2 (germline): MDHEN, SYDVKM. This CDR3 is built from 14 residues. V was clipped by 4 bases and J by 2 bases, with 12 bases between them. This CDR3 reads CASSSPGPTYEQYF. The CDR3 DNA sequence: TGTGCCAGCAGTTCCCCAGGCCCAACCTACGAGCAGTACTTC. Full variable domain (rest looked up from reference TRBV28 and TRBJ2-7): DVKVTQSSRYLVKRTGEKVFLECVQDMDHENMFWYRQDPGLGLRLIYFSYDVKMKEKGDIPEGYSVSREKKERFSLILESASTNQTSMYLCASSSPGPTYEQYFGPGTRLTVT.

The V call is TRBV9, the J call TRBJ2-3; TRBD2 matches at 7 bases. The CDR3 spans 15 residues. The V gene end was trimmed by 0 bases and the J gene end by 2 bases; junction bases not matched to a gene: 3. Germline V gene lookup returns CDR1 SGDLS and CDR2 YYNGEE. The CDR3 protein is CASSVDGGNTDTQYF. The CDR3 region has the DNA TGTGCCAGCAGCGTAGACGGGGGGAACACAGATACGCAGTATTTT.

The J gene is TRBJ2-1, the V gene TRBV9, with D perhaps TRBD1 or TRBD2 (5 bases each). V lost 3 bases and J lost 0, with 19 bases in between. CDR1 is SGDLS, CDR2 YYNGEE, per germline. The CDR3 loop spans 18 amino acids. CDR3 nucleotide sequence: TGTGCCAGCAGCGGAGAGGGGTGGAGTTCGAGCTCCTACAATGAGCAGTTCTTC. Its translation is CASSGEGWSSSSYNEQFF.

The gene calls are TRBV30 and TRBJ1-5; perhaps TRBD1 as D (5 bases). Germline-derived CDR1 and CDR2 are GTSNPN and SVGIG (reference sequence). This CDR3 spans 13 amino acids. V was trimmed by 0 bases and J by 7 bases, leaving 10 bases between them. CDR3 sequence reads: CAWSVAGDQPQHF. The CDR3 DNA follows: TGTGCCTGGAGTGTAGCGGGGGACCAGCCCCAGCATTTT.

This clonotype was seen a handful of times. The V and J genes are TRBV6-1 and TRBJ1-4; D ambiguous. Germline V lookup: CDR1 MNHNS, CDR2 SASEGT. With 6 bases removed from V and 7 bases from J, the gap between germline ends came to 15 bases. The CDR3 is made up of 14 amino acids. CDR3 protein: CASSRGGLGEKLFF. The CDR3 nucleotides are TGTGCCAGCAGCCGAGGCGGCCTTGGTGAAAAACTGTTTTTT.

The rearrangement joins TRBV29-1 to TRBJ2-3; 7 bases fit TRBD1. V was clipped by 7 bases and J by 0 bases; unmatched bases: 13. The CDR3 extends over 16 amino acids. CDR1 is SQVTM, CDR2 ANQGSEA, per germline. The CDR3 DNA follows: TGCAGCGCTGAGGGCCTAACAGGGGAAAGCACAGATACGCAGTATTTT. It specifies CSAEGLTGESTDTQYF.

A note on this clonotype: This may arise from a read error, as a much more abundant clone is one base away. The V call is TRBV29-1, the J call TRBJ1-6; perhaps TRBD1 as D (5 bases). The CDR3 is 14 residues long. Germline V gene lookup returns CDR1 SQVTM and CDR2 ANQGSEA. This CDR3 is CSVYRRTRNSPFHF. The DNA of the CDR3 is TGCAGCGTATACCGGAGGACAAGAAATTCACCCTTCCACTTT.

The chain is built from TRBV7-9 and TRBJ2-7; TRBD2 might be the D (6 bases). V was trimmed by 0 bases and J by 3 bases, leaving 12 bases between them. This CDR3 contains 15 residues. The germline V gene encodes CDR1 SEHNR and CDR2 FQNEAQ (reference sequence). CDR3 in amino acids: CASSLAASENYEQYF. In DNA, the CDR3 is TGTGCCAGCAGCTTAGCGGCTAGCGAGAACTACGAGCAGTACTTC. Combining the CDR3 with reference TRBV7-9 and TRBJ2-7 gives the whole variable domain DTGVSQNPRHKITKRGQNVTFRCDPISEHNRLYWYRQTLGQGPEFLTYFQNEAQLEKSRLLSDRFSAERPKGSFSTLEIQRTEQGDSAMYLCASSLAASENYEQYFGPGTRLTVT.

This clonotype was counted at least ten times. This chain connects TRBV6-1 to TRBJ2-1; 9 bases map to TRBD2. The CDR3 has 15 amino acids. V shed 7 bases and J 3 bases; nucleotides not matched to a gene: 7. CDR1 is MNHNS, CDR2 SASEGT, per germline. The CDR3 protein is CASTLRGGGYNEQFF. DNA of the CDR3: TGTGCCAGCACTCTGCGGGGGGGTGGCTACAATGAGCAGTTCTTC.

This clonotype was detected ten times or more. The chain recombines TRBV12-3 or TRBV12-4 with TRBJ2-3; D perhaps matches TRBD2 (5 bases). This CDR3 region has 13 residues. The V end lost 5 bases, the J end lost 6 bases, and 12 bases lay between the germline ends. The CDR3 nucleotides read TGTGCCAGCAGTCGTCGGGGTTACGATACGCAGTATTTT. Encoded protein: CASSRRGYDTQYF.

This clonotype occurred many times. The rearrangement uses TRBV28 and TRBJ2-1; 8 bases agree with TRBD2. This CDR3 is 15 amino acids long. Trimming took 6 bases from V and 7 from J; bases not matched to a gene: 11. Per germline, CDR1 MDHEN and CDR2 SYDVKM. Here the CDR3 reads CASRPSGGGPNEQFF. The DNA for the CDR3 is TGTGCCAGCAGACCTTCGGGGGGGGGCCCTAATGAGCAGTTCTTC.

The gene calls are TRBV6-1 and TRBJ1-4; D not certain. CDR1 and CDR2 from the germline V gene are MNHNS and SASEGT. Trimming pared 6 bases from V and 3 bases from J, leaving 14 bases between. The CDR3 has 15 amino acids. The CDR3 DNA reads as TGTGCCAGCAGCCTACGCAGGCAGTCTAATGAAAAACTGTTTTTT. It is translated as CASSLRRQSNEKLFF.

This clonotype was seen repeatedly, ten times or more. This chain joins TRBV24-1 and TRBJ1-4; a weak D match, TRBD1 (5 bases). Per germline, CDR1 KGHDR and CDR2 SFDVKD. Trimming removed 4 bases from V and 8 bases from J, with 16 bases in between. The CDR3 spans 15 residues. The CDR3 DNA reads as TGTGCCACCAGTGAGGGGGTGGGCGTGCACGAAAAACTGTTTTTT. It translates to CATSEGVGVHEKLFF.

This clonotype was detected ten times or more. Here the CDR3 DNA reads TGCAGCGTTGCCGGGACTAGCGGCCTCGATGAGCAGTTCTTC. This sequence encodes CSVAGTSGLDEQFF. The chain carries TRBV29-1 and TRBJ2-1; 11 nucleotides align to TRBD2. CDR1 and CDR2 (germline): SQVTM, ANQGSEA. Losses at the gene ends were 4 bases for V and 8 bases for J; bases not matched to a gene: 7. CDR3 length equals 14 residues.

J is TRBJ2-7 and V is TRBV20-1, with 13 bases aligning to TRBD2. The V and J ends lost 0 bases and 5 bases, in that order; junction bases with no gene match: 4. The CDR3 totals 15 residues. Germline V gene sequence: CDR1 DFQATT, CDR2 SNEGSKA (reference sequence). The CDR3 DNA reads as TGCAGTGCTAGAGACCTCGGGACTAGCGGGAACGAGCAGTACTTC. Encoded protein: CSARDLGTSGNEQYF.

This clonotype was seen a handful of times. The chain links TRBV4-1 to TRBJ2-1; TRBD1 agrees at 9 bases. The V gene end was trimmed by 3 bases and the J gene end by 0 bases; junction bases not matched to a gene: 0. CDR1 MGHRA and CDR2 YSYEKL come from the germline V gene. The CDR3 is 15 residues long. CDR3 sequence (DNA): TGCGCCAGCAGCCAGGGACAGGGCTCCTACAATGAGCAGTTCTTC. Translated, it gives CASSQGQGSYNEQFF.

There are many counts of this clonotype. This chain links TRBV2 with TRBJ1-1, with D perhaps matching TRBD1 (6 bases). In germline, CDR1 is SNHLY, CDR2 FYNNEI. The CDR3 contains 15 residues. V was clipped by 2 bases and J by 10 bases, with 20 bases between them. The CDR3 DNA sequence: TGTGCCAGCAGTGAATTCGACAGAGGGGGATTAGGAGCTTTCTTT. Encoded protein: CASSEFDRGGLGAFF.

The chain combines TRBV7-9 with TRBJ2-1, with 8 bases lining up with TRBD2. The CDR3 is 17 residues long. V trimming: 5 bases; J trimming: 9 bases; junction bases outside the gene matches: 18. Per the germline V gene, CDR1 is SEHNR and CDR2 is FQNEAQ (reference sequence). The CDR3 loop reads CASSTTTSGTLRIEQFF. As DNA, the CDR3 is TGTGCCAGCAGCACTACTACTAGCGGCACCCTCCGGATTGAGCAGTTCTTC. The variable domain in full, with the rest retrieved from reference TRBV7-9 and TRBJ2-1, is DTGVSQNPRHKITKRGQNVTFRCDPISEHNRLYWYRQTLGQGPEFLTYFQNEAQLEKSRLLSDRFSAERPKGSFSTLEIQRTEQGDSAMYLCASSTTTSGTLRIEQFFGPGTRLTVL.

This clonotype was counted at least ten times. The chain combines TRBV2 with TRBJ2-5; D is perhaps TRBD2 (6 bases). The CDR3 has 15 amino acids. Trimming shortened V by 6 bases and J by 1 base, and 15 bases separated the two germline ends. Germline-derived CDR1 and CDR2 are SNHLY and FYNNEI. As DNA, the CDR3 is TGTGCCAGCAGCGTCTTAGCGGTGTCCCAAGAGACCCAGTACTTC. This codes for CASSVLAVSQETQYF.

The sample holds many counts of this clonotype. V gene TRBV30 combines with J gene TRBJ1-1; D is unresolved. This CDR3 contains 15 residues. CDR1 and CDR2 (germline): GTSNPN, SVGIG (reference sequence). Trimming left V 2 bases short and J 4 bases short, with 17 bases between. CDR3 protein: CAWSLQMGIGTEAFF. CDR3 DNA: TGTGCCTGGAGTTTACAGATGGGTATCGGCACTGAAGCTTTCTTT.

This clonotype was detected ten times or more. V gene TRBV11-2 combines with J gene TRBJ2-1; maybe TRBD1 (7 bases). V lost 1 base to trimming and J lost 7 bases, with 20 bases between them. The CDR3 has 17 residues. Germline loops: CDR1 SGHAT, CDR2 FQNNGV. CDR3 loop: CASSLGQGGIYNNEQFF. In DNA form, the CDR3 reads TGTGCCAGCAGCTTAGGACAGGGCGGGATCTACAATAATGAGCAGTTCTTC.

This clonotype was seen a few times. The CDR3 region is CASSFGGGGLNIQYF. The CDR3 nucleotides are TGTGCCAGCAGTTTTGGGGGAGGTGGGCTGAACATTCAGTACTTC. V is TRBV12-3 or TRBV12-4 and J is TRBJ2-4; D is perhaps TRBD2 (6 bases). Trimming stripped 3 bases from V and 7 bases from J, with 16 bases between. The CDR3 length is 15 residues.

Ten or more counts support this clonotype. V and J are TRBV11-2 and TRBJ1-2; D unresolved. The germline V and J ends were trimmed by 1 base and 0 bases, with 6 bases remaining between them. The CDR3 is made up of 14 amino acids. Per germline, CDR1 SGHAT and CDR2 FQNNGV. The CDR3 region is CASSLGAANYGYTF. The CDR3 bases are TGTGCCAGCAGCTTAGGGGCAGCTAACTATGGCTACACCTTC. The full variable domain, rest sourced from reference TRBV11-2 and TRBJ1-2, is EAGVAQSPRYKIIEKRQSVAFWCNPISGHATLYWYQQILGQGPKLLIQFQNNGVVDDSQLPKDRFSAERLKGVDSTLKIQPAKLEDSAVYLCASSLGAANYGYTFGSGTRLTVV.

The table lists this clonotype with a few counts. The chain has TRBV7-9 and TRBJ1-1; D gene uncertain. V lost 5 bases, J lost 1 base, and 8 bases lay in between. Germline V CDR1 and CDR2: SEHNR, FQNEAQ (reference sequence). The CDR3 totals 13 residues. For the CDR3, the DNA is TGTGCCAGCAGCCTTATGTGGAACACTGAAGCTTTCTTT. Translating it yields CASSLMWNTEAFF.

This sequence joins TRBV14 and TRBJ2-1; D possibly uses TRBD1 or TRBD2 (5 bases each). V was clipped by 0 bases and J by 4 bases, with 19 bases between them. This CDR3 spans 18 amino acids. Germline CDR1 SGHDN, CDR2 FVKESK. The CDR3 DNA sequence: TGTGCCAGCAGCCAAGATAGAGTGGGATGGGGGAATTACAATGAGCAGTTCTTC. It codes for CASSQDRVGWGNYNEQFF.

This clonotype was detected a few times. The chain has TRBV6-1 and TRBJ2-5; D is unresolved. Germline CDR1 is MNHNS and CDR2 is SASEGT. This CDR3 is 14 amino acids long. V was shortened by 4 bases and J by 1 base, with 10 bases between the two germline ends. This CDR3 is CASSAQSPQETQYF. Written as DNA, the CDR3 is TGTGCCAGCAGTGCCCAGAGTCCCCAAGAGACCCAGTACTTC.

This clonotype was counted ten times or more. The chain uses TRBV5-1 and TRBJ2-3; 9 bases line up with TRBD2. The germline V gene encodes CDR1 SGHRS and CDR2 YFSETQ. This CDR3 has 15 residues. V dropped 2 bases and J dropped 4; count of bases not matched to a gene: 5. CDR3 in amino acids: CASSLGSGGADTQYF. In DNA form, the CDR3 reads TGCGCCAGCAGCTTAGGTAGCGGGGGCGCAGATACGCAGTATTTT.